This is a list of T cell receptor beta chains from one sample in a study of T cells after yellow fever vaccination. Each CDR3 protein is one row after TCRdb ran MiXCR on the 5' RACE reads. The repertoire holds some 400,000 distinct CDR3 sequences, roughly a sixth seen once, with 15% to 20% in the top ten. Sequencing was performed on PBMCs, taken before the yellow fever booster vaccination. The receptors shown here come from a young man who received the YFV17D yellow fever vaccine. The CDR3 runs from the conserved cysteine through the conserved F or W.

V | CDR3
TRBV30 | CAWTGGGTGEQYF
TRBV7-2 | CASSLGRLAGGELFF
TRBV6-1 | CASSTGTTVDTQYF
TRBV4-2 | CASSQDGEATEAFF
TRBV7-2 | CASSPDGYQPQHF
TRBV24-1 | CATSDPGTHTQYF
TRBV20-1 | CSARPLEGGYTF
TRBV18 | CASSPTSGLNIQYF
TRBV7-2 | CASRGGRGQPQHF
TRBV5-1 | CASSPMSGTGGHTEAFF
TRBV6-2/TRBV6-3 | CASTYPPAYGYTF
TRBV7-2 | CASSLGPAEAFF
TRBV5-1 | CASSRLPGLNTEAFF
TRBV7-9 | CASSLGREGNSPLHF
TRBV6-5 | CASRPGGQGVQPQHF
TRBV6-6 | CASSLLPGEGQPQHF
TRBV5-1 | CASSLGAPVDGYTF
TRBV20-1 | CSASSPAGLGYEQYF
TRBV28 | CASLQGNTGELFF
TRBV29-1 | CSVAQGQVYGYTF
TRBV7-7 | CASSLREWDTGELFF
TRBV4-1 | CASSQEGFPGQGRELFF
TRBV29-1 | CSVAGGSYNEQFF
TRBV3-1 | CASSQTLDRNQPQHF
TRBV7-6 | CASSTGLAGGREQFF
TRBV7-2 | CASSFADETQYF
TRBV5-5 | CASSFQGGSNQPQHF
TRBV11-2 | CASRPTRAGELFF
TRBV7-9 | CASSERTGDTGELFF
TRBV18 | CASSDYRAGANVLTF
TRBV6-6 | CASSPPFEEGDNQPQHF
TRBV7-9 | CASSLTWRSNIQYF
TRBV20-1 | CSAKRLAESTDTQYF
TRBV9 | CASSVVGTVSGEQFF
TRBV4-2 | CASSQEWSTEAFF
TRBV29-1 | CSVEDLRTGTPNYGYTF
TRBV29-1 | CSGLLAGVETQYF
TRBV5-1 | CASSSRGSSYEQYF
TRBV27 | CASSPRDFQETQYF
TRBV20-1 | CSALDARLNTEAFF
TRBV7-8 | CASSPPSGRTQYF
TRBV4-3 | CASSRHTGELFF
TRBV7-9 | CALRDTGELFF
TRBV12-3/TRBV12-4 | CASSTLGTEPAEQFF
TRBV5-1 | CASSLLGLGANVLTF
TRBV7-9 | CASRGQETQYF
TRBV10-3 | CASTSGAGQETQYF
TRBV5-5 | CASSRTGTGNQPQHF
TRBV9 | CASSVAGGGAHAKNIQYF